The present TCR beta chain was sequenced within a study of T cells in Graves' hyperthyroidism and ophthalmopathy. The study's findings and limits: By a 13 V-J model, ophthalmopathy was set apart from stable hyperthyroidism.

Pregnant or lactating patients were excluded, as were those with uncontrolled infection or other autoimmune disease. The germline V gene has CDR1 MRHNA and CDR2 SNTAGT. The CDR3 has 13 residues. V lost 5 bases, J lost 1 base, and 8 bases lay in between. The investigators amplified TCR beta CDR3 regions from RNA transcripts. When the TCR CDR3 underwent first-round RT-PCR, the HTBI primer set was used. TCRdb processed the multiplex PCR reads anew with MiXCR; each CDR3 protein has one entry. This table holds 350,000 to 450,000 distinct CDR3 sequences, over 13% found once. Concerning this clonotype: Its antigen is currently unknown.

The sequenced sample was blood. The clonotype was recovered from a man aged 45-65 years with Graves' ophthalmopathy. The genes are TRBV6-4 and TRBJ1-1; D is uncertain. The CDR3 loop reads CASSKTENTEAFF. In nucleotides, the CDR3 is TGTGCCAGCAGTAAGACTGAGAACACTGAAGCTTTCTTT.